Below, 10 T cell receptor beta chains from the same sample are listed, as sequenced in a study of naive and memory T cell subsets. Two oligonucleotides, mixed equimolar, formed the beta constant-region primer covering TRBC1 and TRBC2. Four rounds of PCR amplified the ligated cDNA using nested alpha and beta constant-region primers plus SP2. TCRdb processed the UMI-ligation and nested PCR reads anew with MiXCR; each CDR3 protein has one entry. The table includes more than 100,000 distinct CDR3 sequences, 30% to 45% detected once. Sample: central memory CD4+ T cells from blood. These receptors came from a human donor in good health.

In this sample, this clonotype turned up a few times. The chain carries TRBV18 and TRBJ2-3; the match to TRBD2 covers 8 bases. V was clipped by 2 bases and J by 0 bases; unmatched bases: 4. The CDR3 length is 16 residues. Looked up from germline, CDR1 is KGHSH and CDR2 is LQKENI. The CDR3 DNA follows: TGTGCCAGCTCACCAAGTAGCGGGGCCAGCACAGATACGCAGTATTTT. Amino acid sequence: CASSPSSGASTDTQYF.

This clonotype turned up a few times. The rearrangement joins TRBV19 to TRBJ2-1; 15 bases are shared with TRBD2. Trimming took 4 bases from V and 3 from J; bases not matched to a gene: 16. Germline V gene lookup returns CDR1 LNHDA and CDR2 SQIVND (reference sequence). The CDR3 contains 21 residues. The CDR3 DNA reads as TGTGCCAGTAGTAGGGCATGGGGCGCCCGGACTAGCGGGAGGGTCTACAATGAGCAGTTCTTC. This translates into CASSRAWGARTSGRVYNEQFF.

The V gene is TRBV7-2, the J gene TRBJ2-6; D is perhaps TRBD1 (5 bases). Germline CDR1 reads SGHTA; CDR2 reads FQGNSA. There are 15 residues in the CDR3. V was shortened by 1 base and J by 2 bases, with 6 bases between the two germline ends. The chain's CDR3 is CASSLGGTGANVLTF. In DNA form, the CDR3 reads TGTGCCAGCAGCTTAGGGGGCACTGGGGCCAACGTCCTGACTTTC.

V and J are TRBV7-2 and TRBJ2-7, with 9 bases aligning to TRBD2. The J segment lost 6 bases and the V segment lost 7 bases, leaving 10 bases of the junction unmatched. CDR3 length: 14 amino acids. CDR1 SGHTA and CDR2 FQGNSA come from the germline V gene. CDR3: CASTPRSGRSEQYF. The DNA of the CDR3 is TGTGCCAGCACCCCCCGGAGCGGGAGGAGCGAGCAGTACTTC.

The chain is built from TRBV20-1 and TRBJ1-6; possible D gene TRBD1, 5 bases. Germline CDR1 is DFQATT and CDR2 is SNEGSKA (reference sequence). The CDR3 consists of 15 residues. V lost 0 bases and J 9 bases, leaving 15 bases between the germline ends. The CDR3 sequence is CSARDRGALSSPLHF. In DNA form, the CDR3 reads TGCAGTGCTAGAGATAGGGGAGCACTGAGTTCACCCCTCCACTTT.

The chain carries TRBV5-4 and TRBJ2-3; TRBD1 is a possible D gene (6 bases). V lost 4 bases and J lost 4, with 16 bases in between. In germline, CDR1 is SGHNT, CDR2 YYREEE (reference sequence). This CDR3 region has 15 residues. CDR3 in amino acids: CASSDRSQSADTQYF. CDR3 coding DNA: TGTGCCAGCAGCGACAGGTCCCAAAGCGCAGATACGCAGTATTTT.

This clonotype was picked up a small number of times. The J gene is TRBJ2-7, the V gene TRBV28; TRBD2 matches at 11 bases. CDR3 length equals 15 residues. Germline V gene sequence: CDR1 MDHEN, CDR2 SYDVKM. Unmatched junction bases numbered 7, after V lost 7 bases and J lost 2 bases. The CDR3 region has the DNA TGTGCCAGCATAACCCTAGCGGGAGGAGCCTACGAGCAGTACTTC. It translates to CASITLAGGAYEQYF. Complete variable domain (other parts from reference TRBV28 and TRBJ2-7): DVKVTQSSRYLVKRTGEKVFLECVQDMDHENMFWYRQDPGLGLRLIYFSYDVKMKEKGDIPEGYSVSREKKERFSLILESASTNQTSMYLCASITLAGGAYEQYFGPGTRLTVT.

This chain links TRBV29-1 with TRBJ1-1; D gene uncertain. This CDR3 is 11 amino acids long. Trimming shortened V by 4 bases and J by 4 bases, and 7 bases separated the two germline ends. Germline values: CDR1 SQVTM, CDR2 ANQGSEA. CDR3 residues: CSVGTTTEAFF. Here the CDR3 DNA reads TGCAGCGTTGGCACGACCACTGAAGCTTTCTTT. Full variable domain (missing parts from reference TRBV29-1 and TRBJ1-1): SAVISQKPSRDICQRGTSLTIQCQVDSQVTMMFWYRQQPGQSLTLIATANQGSEATYESGFVIDKFPISRPNLTFSTLTVSNMSPEDSSIYLCSVGTTTEAFFGQGTRLTVV.

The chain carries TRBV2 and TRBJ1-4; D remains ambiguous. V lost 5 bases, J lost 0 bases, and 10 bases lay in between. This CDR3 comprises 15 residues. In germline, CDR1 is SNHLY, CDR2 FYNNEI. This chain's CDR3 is CASSFQHATNEKLFF. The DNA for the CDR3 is TGTGCCAGCAGTTTCCAGCATGCAACTAATGAAAAACTGTTTTTT.

CDR3 bases: TGTGCCAGCAGTTACTCGATCACAGGAAATTCACCCCTCCACTTT. It codes for CASSYSITGNSPLHF. The chain has TRBV6-5 and TRBJ1-6; possibly TRBD1 for D (5 bases). The CDR3 covers 15 residues. Germline CDR1 and CDR2: MNHEY and SVGAGI. Trimming shortened V by 0 bases and J by 7 bases, and 10 bases separated the two germline ends.